The rows below give T cell receptor beta chains drawn from one sample of a study of blood T cells in healthy people across ages. TCRdb re-derived calls from the 5' RACE reads in MiXCR, one entry per CDR3 protein. Of almost 800,000 distinct CDR3 sequences listed, over 45% are singletons. Material: blood. The receptor source for this set is a man aged 30 to 45 in good health. Both conserved end residues are part of each CDR3. Each record gives: V gene, J gene, clone size, D gene, CDR3 DNA, CDR3 protein. D genes are given only for firm matches. For some rows the clone size is stated as once, few or many, or as a class when expanded; others skip it.

V: TRBV5-1; J: TRBJ1-1; size: .; D: .; DNA: TGCGCCAGCAAAGGATTGGCCCAGAACACTGAAGCTTTCTTT; CDR3: CASKGLAQNTEAFF
V: TRBV20-1; J: TRBJ2-7; size: .; D: .; DNA: TGCAGTGCCTCCGATCGAGTTAGTTCCTACGAGCAGTACTTC; CDR3: CSASDRVSSYEQYF
V: TRBV5-4; J: TRBJ2-1; size: .; D: .; DNA: TGTGCCAGCAGCTTTGGGGGTATCCCCTACAATGAGCAGTTCTTC; CDR3: CASSFGGIPYNEQFF
V: TRBV2; J: TRBJ2-3; size: .; D: .; DNA: TGTGCCAGCAGTGACGTTGCAATCGCAGATACGCAGTATTTT; CDR3: CASSDVAIADTQYF
V: TRBV29-1; J: TRBJ2-1; size: .; D: .; DNA: TGCAGCGTCTTTTCTTGGGACTCTTCTTCTTACAATGAGCAGTTCTTC; CDR3: CSVFSWDSSSYNEQFF
V: TRBV7-2; J: TRBJ1-2; size: .; D: .; DNA: TGTGCCAGCAGCTCGCAGGAAAACTATGGCTACACCTTC; CDR3: CASSSQENYGYTF
V: TRBV2; J: TRBJ1-2; size: .; D: .; DNA: TGTGCCAGCAGTACCACGGGGACACCGTCCTATGGCTACACCTTC; CDR3: CASSTTGTPSYGYTF
V: TRBV27; J: TRBJ2-3; size: .; D: TRBD2; DNA: TGTGCCAGCAGCGTAGGGATAATAGCGGGGGTGTCAGATACGCAGTATTTT; CDR3: CASSVGIIAGVSDTQYF
V: TRBV20-1; J: TRBJ2-6; size: once; D: .; DNA: TGCAGTGCTAGGGACACCCAGCCATCTGGGGCCAACGTCCTGACTTTC; CDR3: CSARDTQPSGANVLTF
V: TRBV9; J: TRBJ2-5; size: once; D: .; DNA: TGTGCCAGCAGCGTAGCTTGGGGTGCCCAAGAGACCCAGTACTTC; CDR3: CASSVAWGAQETQYF
V: TRBV5-1; J: TRBJ2-7; size: .; D: .; DNA: TGCGCCAGCAGACCCGGAGGTGAGGAGGGTGTCTACGAGCAGTACTTC; CDR3: CASRPGGEEGVYEQYF
V: TRBV6-6; J: TRBJ2-5; size: .; D: .; DNA: TGTGCCACCAACAGACACCAAGAGACCCAGTACTTC; CDR3: CATNRHQETQYF
V: TRBV9; J: TRBJ2-5; size: .; D: TRBD2; DNA: TGTGCCAGCAGCTCAAATCGCGGGGGGGGCCAAGAGACCCAGTACTTC; CDR3: CASSSNRGGGQETQYF
V: TRBV3-1; J: TRBJ1-6; size: few; D: .; DNA: TGTGCCAGCAGCCAAGATCGGGGTAGCTCCTATAATTCACCCCTCCACTTT; CDR3: CASSQDRGSSYNSPLHF
V: TRBV12-3/TRBV12-4; J: TRBJ1-6; size: .; D: .; DNA: TGTGCCAGCAGCCCCGCAGGGACGGACTCACCCCTCCACTTT; CDR3: CASSPAGTDSPLHF
V: TRBV20-1; J: TRBJ2-3; size: .; D: .; DNA: TGCAGTGCTCATGACAGCCACCTTTTCACAGATACGCAGTATTTT; CDR3: CSAHDSHLFTDTQYF
V: TRBV20-1; J: TRBJ1-4; size: .; D: TRBD1; DNA: TGCAGTGCTAGAGATTCGACAGGGCGAGAAAAACTGTTTTTT; CDR3: CSARDSTGREKLFF
V: TRBV7-9; J: TRBJ1-2; size: .; D: TRBD1; DNA: TGTGCCAACGTTCGGGCAGGGGGCGATGGCTACACCTTC; CDR3: CANVRAGGDGYTF
V: TRBV7-2; J: TRBJ2-4; size: .; D: .; DNA: TGTGCCAGCAGCTTAGGGATAGTCAAAGACATTCAGTACTTC; CDR3: CASSLGIVKDIQYF
V: TRBV7-9; J: TRBJ1-2; size: few; D: TRBD1; DNA: TGTGCCAGCAGCGATGGGACAGGGGGCGCCTATGGCTACACCTTC; CDR3: CASSDGTGGAYGYTF
V: TRBV20-1; J: TRBJ2-7; size: .; D: TRBD2; DNA: TGCAGTGCCGTCGGCGGGGGGATCTCCTACGAGCAGTACTTC; CDR3: CSAVGGGISYEQYF
V: TRBV7-9; J: TRBJ1-2; size: .; D: TRBD1; DNA: TGTGCCAGCAGCCGGGACAGGGGAGATGGCTACACCTTC; CDR3: CASSRDRGDGYTF
V: TRBV20-1; J: TRBJ2-7; size: .; D: TRBD1; DNA: TGCAGTGCCGATCAGGACAGGGGTATTTCCAGCGAGCAGTACTTC; CDR3: CSADQDRGISSEQYF
V: TRBV19; J: TRBJ2-7; size: .; D: .; DNA: TGTGCCAGTAGTTGGGCGGCAGACTACGAGCAGTACTTC; CDR3: CASSWAADYEQYF
V: TRBV7-9; J: TRBJ2-7; size: .; D: .; DNA: TGTGCCAGCAGCCACGGAGGGGGGTCCACGGAGCAGTACTTC; CDR3: CASSHGGGSTEQYF
V: TRBV7-8; J: TRBJ2-1; size: few; D: .; DNA: TGTGCCAGCAGCTTAACCTCTGGACTAATCTCCTACAATGAGCAGTTCTTC; CDR3: CASSLTSGLISYNEQFF
V: TRBV7-2; J: TRBJ1-2; size: .; D: TRBD1; DNA: TGTGCCAGCAGCTCCCAGACAGGGGGCGACTTCGGCTACACCTTC; CDR3: CASSSQTGGDFGYTF
V: TRBV28; J: TRBJ1-5; size: .; D: .; DNA: TGTGCCAGCAGTTTACCCTTATACCAGCCCCAGCATTTT; CDR3: CASSLPLYQPQHF
V: TRBV20-1; J: TRBJ2-7; size: .; D: TRBD2; DNA: TGCAGTGCCACTAACCCCGGGGAACTAGCGGGTGAGCAGTACTTC; CDR3: CSATNPGELAGEQYF
V: TRBV14; J: TRBJ1-1; size: .; D: .; DNA: TGTGCCAGCAGCCAAGACGGCGTCAGGATGAACACTGAAGCTTTCTTT; CDR3: CASSQDGVRMNTEAFF
V: TRBV12-3/TRBV12-4; J: TRBJ1-5; size: .; D: .; DNA: TGTGCCAGCACCGAGGGAATAACAGTCAATCAGCCCCAGCATTTT; CDR3: CASTEGITVNQPQHF
V: TRBV5-1; J: TRBJ2-5; size: few; D: .; DNA: TGCGCCAGCAGCTCAGGCCCTTCCAGCCAAGAGACCCAGTACTTC; CDR3: CASSSGPSSQETQYF
V: TRBV20-1; J: TRBJ1-2; size: few; D: .; DNA: TGCAGTGCTAGAAACCCGATTGGTGAGGGAAAGGGCTACACCTTC; CDR3: CSARNPIGEGKGYTF
V: TRBV15; J: TRBJ2-7; size: .; D: .; DNA: TGTGCCACCAGCAGAGGCCCAGGCCCCTACGAGCAGTACTTC; CDR3: CATSRGPGPYEQYF
V: TRBV29-1; J: TRBJ2-4; size: few; D: TRBD2; DNA: TGCAGCGTTGAAGGGCCCTCGGGGGGTAACATTCAGTACTTC; CDR3: CSVEGPSGGNIQYF
V: TRBV29-1; J: TRBJ1-1; size: .; D: .; DNA: TGCAGCTTCCGAGTAGGTCCTGCGGCTTTCTTT; CDR3: CSFRVGPAAFF
V: TRBV5-1; J: TRBJ2-5; size: many; D: .; DNA: TGCGCCAGCAGGGAGGAGACCCAGTACTTC; CDR3: CASREETQYF
V: TRBV12-3/TRBV12-4; J: TRBJ2-3; size: .; D: .; DNA: TGTGCCAGCAGTTTCGGCTTTACGCAGTATTTT; CDR3: CASSFGFTQYF
V: TRBV10-3; J: TRBJ2-6; size: .; D: .; DNA: TGTGCCATCTCCCCCCAATTTACGGGAGGGGCCAACGTCCTGACTTTC; CDR3: CAISPQFTGGANVLTF
V: TRBV20-1; J: TRBJ2-7; size: few; D: .; DNA: TGCAGTGCTAGAGATATGAGACAGGCTATTCCCTACGAGCAGTACTTC; CDR3: CSARDMRQAIPYEQYF
V: TRBV7-9; J: TRBJ2-7; size: .; D: TRBD1; DNA: TGTGCCAGCAGCTTTCAACCAACAGGGGTGAAGAACGAGCAGTACTTC; CDR3: CASSFQPTGVKNEQYF
V: TRBV29-1; J: TRBJ2-7; size: few; D: .; DNA: TGCAGCGTTGGTGGGGGGACTTCGTCCGAGCAGTACTTC; CDR3: CSVGGGTSSEQYF
V: TRBV7-9; J: TRBJ2-1; size: .; D: .; DNA: TGTGCCAGCAGCGTTACCTCTAGAGTCTCCTACAATGAGCAGTTCTTC; CDR3: CASSVTSRVSYNEQFF
V: TRBV6-5; J: TRBJ2-7; size: .; D: TRBD1; DNA: TGTGCCAGCAGTCGTACAGGGGTCGCCGAGCAGTACTTC; CDR3: CASSRTGVAEQYF
V: TRBV20-1; J: TRBJ2-1; size: .; D: .; DNA: TGCAGTGCTAGGGACTCGATATTTTACAATGAGCAGTTCTTC; CDR3: CSARDSIFYNEQFF
V: TRBV27; J: TRBJ2-3; size: many; D: .; DNA: TGTGCCAGCAGCTCTAGCCCGAGTCTCTCAGATACGCAGTATTTT; CDR3: CASSSSPSLSDTQYF
V: TRBV7-2; J: TRBJ2-7; size: once; D: .; DNA: TGTGCCAGCAGCTTAGAATGGTCCTCCTACGAGCTGTACTTC; CDR3: CASSLEWSSYELYF
V: TRBV5-6; J: TRBJ2-3; size: .; D: TRBD2; DNA: TGTGCCAGCAGCATTCGGGGGGGTCGAGATACGCAGTATTTT; CDR3: CASSIRGGRDTQYF
V: TRBV11-2; J: TRBJ1-5; size: .; D: TRBD1; DNA: TGTGCCAGCAGCGACCGACAGGGTAGCAATCAGCCCCAGCATTTT; CDR3: CASSDRQGSNQPQHF
V: TRBV12-3/TRBV12-4; J: TRBJ1-2; size: few; D: .; DNA: TGTGCCAGCAGTCCATCCCGGGACGGCTACTACACCTTC; CDR3: CASSPSRDGYYTF
V: TRBV12-3/TRBV12-4; J: TRBJ1-2; size: few; D: .; DNA: TGTGCCAGCAGTGTAGGCGGACACTATGGCTACACCTTC; CDR3: CASSVGGHYGYTF
V: TRBV7-9; J: TRBJ2-2; size: .; D: .; DNA: TGTGCCAGCAGCCCCGACCGGGGGATCACCGGGGAGCTGTTTTTT; CDR3: CASSPDRGITGELFF
V: TRBV7-8; J: TRBJ2-2; size: .; D: .; DNA: TGTGCCAGCAGCTTAGTTATCTCCACGCTCCCCACCGGGGAGCTGTTTTTT; CDR3: CASSLVISTLPTGELFF
V: TRBV4-1; J: TRBJ2-3; size: .; D: TRBD2; DNA: TGCGCCAGCAGACCAAGCGGGGGGTCCACAGATACGCAGTATTTT; CDR3: CASRPSGGSTDTQYF